A single sample gave rise to the 3 T cell receptor beta chains below, sequenced in a study of OX40 agonist ivuxolimab in advanced cancers. Only in-frame clones appear in the TCRdb table, and some are missing; sequencing was by immunoSEQ multiplex PCR. The repertoire holds some 97,000 clones, with approximately 89% as singletons. Sequenced material: CD4+ or CD8+ T cells sorted from blood, taken in a trial of the OX40 agonist ivuxolimab. The source is an adult with an advanced solid tumor such as melanoma, head and neck, liver or kidney cancer.

The V call is TRBV19, the J call TRBJ2-1, with TRBD2 matching over 7 bases. In germline, CDR1 is LNHDA, CDR2 SQIVND (reference sequence). The CDR3 is 15 residues long. V shed 7 bases and J 3 bases; nucleotides not matched to a gene: 9. The CDR3 here is CASKRASGNYNEQFF. The CDR3 region has the DNA TGTGCCAGTAAGAGGGCTAGCGGTAACTACAATGAGCAGTTCTTC.

This CDR3 is CASSTNTGELFF. CDR3 in DNA: TGTGCCAGCAGTACTAACACCGGGGAGCTGTTTTTT. The chain links TRBV6-1 to TRBJ2-2; unclear D gene. This CDR3 contains 12 residues. CDR1 and CDR2 from the germline V gene are MNHNS and SASEGT. The germline V and J ends were trimmed by 5 bases and 2 bases, with 3 bases remaining between them.

The rearrangement links TRBV9 to TRBJ2-5, with D tentatively TRBD1 or TRBD2 (5 bases each). The CDR3 spans 14 residues. CDR1 SGDLS and CDR2 YYNGEE come from the germline V gene. Trimming removed 4 bases from V and 5 bases from J, with 15 bases in between. CDR3 coding DNA: TGTGCCAGCAGCCGCCGGGGTGAGGGGGAGACCCAGTACTTC. It codes for CASSRRGEGETQYF. Drawing the rest from reference TRBV9 and TRBJ2-5, the complete variable domain is DSGVTQTPKHLITATGQRVTLRCSPRSGDLSVYWYQQSLDQGLQFLIQYYNGEERAKGNILERFSAQQFPDLHSELNLSSLELGDSALYFCASSRRGEGETQYFGPGTRLLVL.